The next 27 T cell receptor beta chains were all read from a single sample in a study of blood T cell repertoires in COVID-19. Some clones are missing from TCRdb's copy, which holds only in-frame ones; the method was immunoSEQ multiplex PCR. Of approximately 260,000 clones detected, 70% to 90% appear once; the ten largest clones hold 2% to 2.5%. Sequenced sample: peripheral blood. Every receptor here comes from a woman in her forties who had recovered from COVID-19.

This chain joins TRBV29-1 and TRBJ1-4; 7 bases are shared with TRBD1. In germline, CDR1 is SQVTM, CDR2 ANQGSEA. This CDR3 is 14 amino acids long. The junction had 4 bases not matched to a gene; V was cut back by 6 bases and J by 0 bases. The chain's CDR3 is CSVGQLATNEKLFF. CDR3 DNA sequence: TGCAGCGTGGGACAGCTCGCAACTAATGAAAAACTGTTTTTT.

A single count supports this clone. This chain links TRBV28 with TRBJ2-3, with D perhaps matching TRBD2 (5 bases). CDR1 is MDHEN and CDR2 is SYDVKM in the germline V gene. The V and J ends lost 6 bases and 5 bases respectively, with 15 bases between them. This CDR3 has 14 amino acids. Written as DNA, the CDR3 is TGTGCCAGCAGATCCCGTGGAGGTGGAGATACGCAGTATTTT. Encoded protein: CASRSRGGGDTQYF.

The chain employs TRBV7-8 and TRBJ1-5; D call uncertain. The germline V and J ends were trimmed by 5 bases and 5 bases, with 13 bases remaining between them. Germline V gene data show CDR1 as SGHVS and CDR2 as FQNEAQ. This CDR3 spans 14 amino acids. The CDR3 DNA reads as TGTGCCAGCAGCGCCCGCCCAACACATCAGCCCCAGCATTTT. It yields the protein CASSARPTHQPQHF.

V usage is TRBV21-1 and J usage is TRBJ1-5; TRBD1 reflects the table's D call only, with no check against the DNA. TRBV21-1 is an annotated pseudogene. This CDR3 region has 18 residues. CDR3 nucleotide sequence: TGTGCCAGCAGCAAACTTAGACAGGGGGCCCTTTCAAATCAGCCCCAGCATTTT. Amino acid sequence: CASSKLRQGALSNQPQHF.

The chain uses TRBV27 and TRBJ1-1; the match to TRBD1 covers 8 bases. Germline trimming cut 10 bases from V and 7 bases from J; bases unmatched to any gene: 5. The germline gives CDR1 MNHEY, CDR2 SMNVEV (reference sequence). This CDR3 contains 11 residues. For the CDR3, the DNA is TGTGCCACACGACAGGGGATTGAAGCTTTCTTT. This sequence encodes CATRQGIEAFF.

V usage is TRBV6-5 and J usage is TRBJ1-3, with D perhaps matching TRBD1 (6 bases). This CDR3 has 14 residues. Trimming cost V 6 bases and J 0 bases, with 9 bases left between them. CDR1 is MNHEY, CDR2 SVGAGI, per germline. This chain's CDR3 is CASRGHFSGNTIYF. In nucleotides, the CDR3 is TGTGCCAGCAGGGGACACTTCTCTGGAAACACCATATATTTT.

The CDR3 loop reads CATSPGTGSLGGNTIYF. CDR3 sequence (DNA): TGTGCCACCTCGCCGGGGACAGGGTCTCTGGGAGGAAACACCATATATTTT. The chain uses TRBV24-1 and TRBJ1-3, with TRBD1 matching over 9 bases. The CDR3 is made up of 17 amino acids. The trim removed 9 bases at V and 4 bases at J, leaving 15 bases unmatched. CDR1 and CDR2 (germline): KGHDR, SFDVKD.

CDR3 nucleotides: TGTGCCAGCAGCTTACTTTCGGGGTGGGACACTGAAGCTTTCTTT. As protein: CASSLLSGWDTEAFF. The V gene is TRBV11-3, the J gene TRBJ1-1; no firm D call. CDR1 and CDR2 (germline): SGHNT, YENEEA. CDR3 size: 15 residues. Trimming cost V 2 bases and J 3 bases, with 13 bases left between them.

The chain carries TRBV6-5 and TRBJ1-1, with D possibly being TRBD1 (5 bases). CDR3 length: 11 amino acids. Germline lookup yields CDR1 MNHEY and CDR2 SVGAGI. Trimming left V 6 bases short and J 6 bases short, with 8 bases between. CDR3 in amino acids: CASRQAAEAFF. The CDR3 region has the DNA TGTGCCAGCAGACAGGCGGCTGAAGCTTTCTTT.

This clone was counted a few times. The V call is TRBV20-1, the J call TRBJ1-2; no definite D call. The germline V gene encodes CDR1 DFQATT and CDR2 SNEGSKA (reference sequence). The V gene lost 2 bases and the J gene lost 8 bases, with 9 bases spanning the gap. The CDR3 covers 11 residues. The chain's CDR3 is CSARIGEGYTF. In nucleotides, the CDR3 is TGCAGTGCTAGAATTGGGGAGGGCTACACCTTC.

The V and J genes are TRBV5-6 and TRBJ2-5; 7 bases fit TRBD2. CDR3 length equals 14 residues. Losses at the gene ends were 4 bases for V and 2 bases for J; bases not matched to a gene: 5. Germline V gene data show CDR1 as SGHDT and CDR2 as YYEEEE. CDR3 residues: CASSRPGLQETQYF. The CDR3 DNA sequence: TGTGCCAGCAGCAGACCGGGACTACAAGAGACCCAGTACTTC. The whole variable domain, remainder taken from reference TRBV5-6 and TRBJ2-5, is DAGVTQSPTHLIKTRGQQVTLRCSPKSGHDTVSWYQQALGQGPQFIFQYYEEEERQRGNFPDRFSGHQFPNYSSELNVNALLLGDSALYLCASSRPGLQETQYFGPGTRLLVL.

V and J are TRBV6-2 or TRBV6-3 and TRBJ2-7; 10 bases are a match to TRBD1. The trim removed 6 bases at V and 1 base at J, leaving 6 bases unmatched. Germline V lookup: CDR1 MNHEY, CDR2 SVGEGT. The CDR3 sequence is 15 residues long. The CDR3 nucleotides are TGTGCCAGCAGCCAATGGACAGGGGGTTCCTACGAGCAGTACTTC. Protein sequence: CASSQWTGGSYEQYF.

J is TRBJ1-3 and V is TRBV5-1; the D gene is possibly TRBD1 (6 bases). This CDR3 comprises 15 residues. CDR1 and CDR2 (germline): SGHRS, YFSETQ. V was clipped by 6 bases and J by 0 bases, with 13 bases between them. CDR3 in amino acids: CASKQGSASGNTIYF. The CDR3 DNA sequence: TGCGCCAGCAAACAGGGATCGGCCTCTGGAAACACCATATATTTT.

For the CDR3, the DNA is TGTGCCAGCAGTAAAGGACTAGTGGGAGATACGCAGTATTTT. Its translation: CASSKGLVGDTQYF. The rearrangement links TRBV27 to TRBJ2-3; 7 bases are a match to TRBD2. V was pared by 5 bases and J by 5 bases, with 7 bases of the junction left unmatched. Germline CDR1 MNHEY, CDR2 SMNVEV (reference sequence). This CDR3 comprises 14 residues.

J is TRBJ2-2 and V is TRBV19; possibly TRBD2 for D (5 bases). Germline V gives CDR1 LNHDA, CDR2 SQIVND (reference sequence). V was trimmed by 5 bases and J by 1 base, leaving 17 bases between them. The CDR3 sequence is 17 residues long. The CDR3 coding sequence is TGTGCCAGTAGTCTGGGATTCATAGCGAGGAACACCGGGGAGCTGTTTTTT. This translates into CASSLGFIARNTGELFF.

DNA for the CDR3: TGTGCCAGCAGCGTAGGAAGTAGCTCGAACACCGGGGAGCTGTTTTTT. It is translated as CASSVGSSSNTGELFF. The chain has TRBV9 and TRBJ2-2; D remains unclear. The length of the CDR3 is 16 residues. V lost 0 bases to trimming and J lost 0 bases, with 9 bases between them. Germline loops: CDR1 SGDLS, CDR2 YYNGEE. Full variable domain (outside the CDR3, taken from reference TRBV9 and TRBJ2-2): DSGVTQTPKHLITATGQRVTLRCSPRSGDLSVYWYQQSLDQGLQFLIQYYNGEERAKGNILERFSAQQFPDLHSELNLSSLELGDSALYFCASSVGSSSNTGELFFGEGSRLTVL.

The chain has TRBV3-1 (or the pseudogene TRBV3-2) and TRBJ1-6; no clear D. Trimming left V 0 bases short and J 9 bases short, with 27 bases between. The CDR3 is made up of 20 amino acids. Germline V CDR1 and CDR2: LGHDT, YNNKEL (reference sequence). The CDR3 region is CASSQDPDYGGPEDGSPLHF. The CDR3 region has the DNA TGTGCCAGCAGCCAAGACCCGGATTATGGAGGACCGGAAGATGGTTCACCCCTCCACTTT.

The chain combines TRBV12-3 or TRBV12-4 with TRBJ1-2, with D tentatively TRBD1 (5 bases). The CDR3 has 13 amino acids. V lost 5 bases and J lost 8, with 15 bases in between. In DNA, the CDR3 is TGTGCCAGCAGTCCCCTATGGGGCCAGGGCTACACCTTC. Translating it yields CASSPLWGQGYTF.

The chain couples TRBV12-3 or TRBV12-4 to TRBJ2-3, with unresolved D. The CDR3 totals 12 residues. Trimming cost V 3 bases and J 4 bases, with 5 bases left between them. CDR3 nucleotide sequence: TGTGCCAGCAGTTTCTACGCAGATACGCAGTATTTT. It specifies CASSFYADTQYF.

This chain connects TRBV7-2 to TRBJ1-6; a weak D match, TRBD1 (6 bases). CDR1 is SGHTA, CDR2 FQGNSA, per germline. This CDR3 is 18 amino acids long. V was pared by 5 bases and J by 1 base, with 18 bases between. CDR3 in amino acids: CASSVGQRGGSYNSPLHF. The CDR3 coding sequence is TGTGCCAGCAGCGTAGGGCAGAGGGGGGGATCCTATAATTCACCCCTCCACTTT.

The count of this clone is one. V is TRBV19 and J is TRBJ1-5; weak D call: TRBD1 (6 bases). The CDR3 is 16 amino acids. The germline V gene has CDR1 LNHDA and CDR2 SQIVND (reference sequence). V dropped 4 bases and J dropped 3 bases, with 16 bases sitting between them. The CDR3 nucleotides are TGTGCCAGTAGTACTATCGGGACACGGTCCAATCAGCCCCAGCATTTT. Amino acids: CASSTIGTRSNQPQHF.

The chain links TRBV7-2 to TRBJ1-1, with D possibly being TRBD1 (6 bases). This CDR3 is built from 15 residues. V was clipped by 4 bases and J by 6 bases, with 18 bases between them. Germline V gene lookup returns CDR1 SGHTA and CDR2 FQGNSA. The chain's CDR3 is CASSSRPQGWAEAFF. The CDR3 DNA reads TGTGCCAGCAGCTCTAGGCCGCAGGGGTGGGCTGAAGCTTTCTTT.

CDR3 nucleotides: TGTGCCAGCAGTTTACCGGGGGACGGGGCCAATCAGCCCCAGCATTTT. As protein: CASSLPGDGANQPQHF. This chain uses TRBV28 with TRBJ1-5; D possibly corresponds to TRBD1 (5 bases). Germline values: CDR1 MDHEN, CDR2 SYDVKM. The CDR3 length is 16 residues. V shed 2 bases and J shed 3 bases, with 14 bases lying between them.

The rearrangement joins TRBV11-3 to TRBJ2-1; 9 bases are a match to TRBD2. The CDR3 is made up of 15 amino acids. After removal of 5 bases from V and 6 bases from J, the junction contained 8 bases not matched to a gene. CDR1 and CDR2 from the germline V gene are SGHNT and YENEEA. CDR3 region: CASSPRTSVLNEQFF. In DNA form, the CDR3 reads TGTGCCAGCAGCCCACGGACTAGCGTCCTCAATGAGCAGTTCTTC.

V gene TRBV10-3 combines with J gene TRBJ2-3, with a tentative D call TRBD2 (5 bases). The germline V gene encodes CDR1 ENHRY and CDR2 SYGVKD. V gave up 5 bases and J gave up 8 bases, with 8 bases separating them. The CDR3 has 11 residues. As DNA, the CDR3 is TGTGCCATCAGTTACGAGGGTACGCAGTATTTT. Translated, it gives CAISYEGTQYF.

The V call is TRBV19, the J call TRBJ1-6, with TRBD1 matching over 10 bases. Germline CDR1 and CDR2: LNHDA and SQIVND (reference sequence). The CDR3 is 17 residues long. J was trimmed by 8 bases and V by 5 bases; bases with no gene match: 12. This CDR3 reads CASSYQRTGGTDSPLHF. The CDR3 region has the DNA TGTGCCAGTAGTTACCAGCGGACAGGGGGGACGGATTCACCCCTCCACTTT. Full variable domain (remainder filled in from reference TRBV19 and TRBJ1-6): DGGITQSPKYLFRKEGQNVTLSCEQNLNHDAMYWYRQDPGQGLRLIYYSQIVNDFQKGDIAEGYSVSREKKESFPLTVTSAQKNPTAFYLCASSYQRTGGTDSPLHFGNGTRLTVT.

This chain connects TRBV2 to TRBJ1-5, with D unclear. Germline CDR1 SNHLY, CDR2 FYNNEI. The CDR3 length is 14 residues. Between the trimmed V and J ends, which lost 4 bases and 2 bases, there was a span of 9 bases. DNA of the CDR3: TGTGCCAGCAGTGCCGGGGAGGGCAATCAGCCCCAGCATTTT. Translating gives CASSAGEGNQPQHF.